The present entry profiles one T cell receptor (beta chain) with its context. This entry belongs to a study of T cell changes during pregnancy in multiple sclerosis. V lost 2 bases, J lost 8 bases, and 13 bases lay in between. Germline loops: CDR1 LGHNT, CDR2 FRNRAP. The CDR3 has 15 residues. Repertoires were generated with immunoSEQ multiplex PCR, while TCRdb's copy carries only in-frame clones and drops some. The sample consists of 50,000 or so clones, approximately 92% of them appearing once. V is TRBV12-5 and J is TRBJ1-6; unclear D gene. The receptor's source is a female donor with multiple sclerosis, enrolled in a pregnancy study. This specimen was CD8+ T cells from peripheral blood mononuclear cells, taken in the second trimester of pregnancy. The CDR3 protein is CASGLSLGRDSPLHF. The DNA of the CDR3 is TGTGCTAGTGGTTTGTCCCTGGGCAGAGATTCACCCCTCCACTTT.